These 32 T cell receptor beta chains came from one sample sequenced in a study of T-cell memory formation after mild COVID-19. Each CDR3 protein gets one entry after TCRdb re-called the 5' RACE reads with MiXCR. Here the sample spans fewer than 350,000 distinct CDR3 sequences, 8% to 9% being singletons. The material sequenced was PBMCs or a T cell subset sorted from them (not recorded which). The receptors shown here come from a man aged 18 to 35 who had mild COVID-19 (a few samples of this study predate the infection). Cell type and time point are not known.

V gene TRBV4-1 combines with J gene TRBJ1-1; no reliable D call. Deletions cut 5 bases from V and 2 bases from J, with 12 bases between. The CDR3 is made up of 14 amino acids. From germline, CDR1 is MGHRA and CDR2 YSYEKL. The CDR3 sequence is CASSSQDFNTEAFF. CDR3 nucleotide sequence: TGCGCCAGCAGCTCCCAAGATTTCAACACTGAAGCTTTCTTT.

This clonotype has at least ten counts. The rearrangement joins TRBV6-5 to TRBJ2-2; 13 nucleotides match TRBD2. The CDR3 runs 17 residues. CDR1 is MNHEY, CDR2 SVGAGI, per germline. The V segment lost 6 bases and the J segment 3 bases; nucleotides outside the gene matches: 7. The CDR3 DNA sequence: TGTGCCAGCAGCAAGACTAGCGGGGGGCCTCACACCGGGGAGCTGTTTTTT. Its translation: CASSKTSGGPHTGELFF.

This clonotype was detected a few times. The V call is TRBV5-8, the J call TRBJ2-7, with no clear D. Trimming stripped 4 bases from V and 1 base from J, with 15 bases between. This CDR3 comprises 15 residues. Germline CDR1 and CDR2: SGHTS and YDEGEE. The CDR3 DNA reads TGTGCCAGCAGCCCCTTTGCAAGAACTTCCTACGAGCAGTACGTC. This translates into CASSPFARTSYEQYV.

V gene TRBV2 combines with J gene TRBJ1-5; maybe TRBD1 (5 bases). In germline, CDR1 is SNHLY, CDR2 FYNNEI. The CDR3 has 13 amino acids. V was clipped by 0 bases and J by 13 bases, with 13 bases between them. As DNA, the CDR3 is TGTGCCAGCAGTGAAGCCCTGCTCGGGGGTCAGCATTTT. This sequence encodes CASSEALLGGQHF.

This clonotype was observed a handful of times. The V and J genes are TRBV4-3 and TRBJ1-6; maybe TRBD1 (6 bases). V shed 4 bases and J shed 10 bases, with 26 bases lying between them. The CDR3 is made up of 18 amino acids. Germline V lookup: CDR1 LGHNA, CDR2 YSLEER. The CDR3 bases are TGCGCCAGCAGCCTCCTTGGGGGCTCAGGGGTATATCGATCACCCCTCCACTTT. It encodes CASSLLGGSGVYRSPLHF.

In its sample, this clonotype was seen a few times. The chain combines TRBV12-3 or TRBV12-4 with TRBJ1-5; D unresolved. Trimming took 3 bases from V and 3 from J, leaving 6 bases between them. This CDR3 spans 13 amino acids. The CDR3 region is CASSFGVNQPQHF. The CDR3 coding sequence is TGTGCCAGCAGTTTCGGGGTCAATCAGCCCCAGCATTTT.

This chain joins TRBV7-3 and TRBJ2-6; either TRBD1 or TRBD2 may fit D (5 bases each). The germline V and J ends were trimmed by 3 bases and 0 bases, with 6 bases remaining between them. The CDR3 extends over 15 amino acids. Germline loops: CDR1 SGHTA, CDR2 FQGTGA. CDR3 nucleotide sequence: TGTGCCAGCAGCTTTGGGACCTCTGGGGCCAACGTCCTGACTTTC. Translation: CASSFGTSGANVLTF.

This clonotype has just a few counts. In DNA form, the CDR3 reads TGTGCCAGCAGTTCACAGGGGATTCAGCCCCAGCATTTT. Translated: CASSSQGIQPQHF. The chain couples TRBV6-6 to TRBJ1-5; 7 bases line up with TRBD1. Trimming at V came to 4 bases and at J to 6 bases, leaving 3 bases not matched to a gene. Germline loops: CDR1 MNHNY, CDR2 SVGAGI (reference sequence). The CDR3 contains 13 residues.

The chain employs TRBV7-9 and TRBJ1-3; D perhaps matches TRBD1 (5 bases). The germline V gene encodes CDR1 SEHNR and CDR2 FQNEAQ (reference sequence). Trimming removed 6 bases at V and 1 base at J, with 13 bases between. CDR3 length equals 15 residues. The chain's CDR3 is CASSPRGVSGNTIYF. For the CDR3, the DNA is TGTGCCAGCAGTCCTCGAGGGGTTTCTGGAAACACCATATATTTT.

In DNA form, the CDR3 reads TGTGCCAGCAGTTTAGCCGGGACAGGGGCAGGAGATACGCAGTATTTT. It translates to CASSLAGTGAGDTQYF. The chain joins TRBV27 to TRBJ2-3, with TRBD1 matching over 10 bases. Germline V gene sequence: CDR1 MNHEY, CDR2 SMNVEV (reference sequence). Losses at the gene ends were 2 bases for V and 5 bases for J; bases not matched to a gene: 7. CDR3 length equals 16 residues.

This chain links TRBV7-8 with TRBJ1-1; a weak D match, TRBD1 (5 bases). Germline CDR1 reads SGHVS; CDR2 reads FQNEAQ. V was pared by 2 bases and J by 5 bases, with 18 bases between. The CDR3 length is 16 residues. As DNA, the CDR3 is TGTGCCAGCAGCTTAAGGTTCGGGCAGGGCGGGACTGAAGCTTTCTTT. Its protein is CASSLRFGQGGTEAFF.

There are a few counts of this clonotype. The V call is TRBV30, the J call TRBJ2-7; D gene uncertain. Germline values: CDR1 GTSNPN, CDR2 SVGIG (reference sequence). The germline V and J ends were trimmed by 7 bases and 0 bases, with 10 bases remaining between them. The CDR3 loop spans 12 amino acids. The CDR3 DNA is TGTGCCTTCTCCGGTAGCTCCTACGAGCAGTACTTC. Translated, it gives CAFSGSSYEQYF.

The table lists this clonotype with a few counts. V is TRBV9 and J is TRBJ2-7; D not certain. This CDR3 contains 15 residues. V was cut by 2 bases and J by 0 bases, with 12 bases left in between. In germline, CDR1 is SGDLS, CDR2 YYNGEE. The CDR3 protein is CASSVYQSPSYEQYF. The CDR3 nucleotides are TGTGCCAGCAGCGTCTACCAGTCCCCCTCCTACGAGCAGTACTTC.

The chain has TRBV4-1 and TRBJ2-7; D possibly matches TRBD1 or TRBD2 (5 bases each). The germline CDR1 and CDR2 sequences are MGHRA and YSYEKL. V lost 1 base, J lost 2 bases, and 12 bases lay in between. The CDR3 is made up of 15 amino acids. DNA of the CDR3: TGCGCCAGCAGCCAAGGGACTTCGACAGCCTACGAGCAGTACTTC. It yields the protein CASSQGTSTAYEQYF.

This clonotype was seen more than once but under ten times. This sequence joins TRBV11-1 and TRBJ2-3; 11 nucleotides agree with TRBD2. The CDR3 is 16 amino acids. After removal of 5 bases from V and 3 bases from J, the junction contained 7 bases not matched to a gene. The V gene's germline CDR1 is SGHAT and CDR2 FQDESV (reference sequence). The DNA of the CDR3 is TGTGCCAGCAGCCCGGGACTAGCGGAGCTAACAGATACGCAGTATTTT. Its protein is CASSPGLAELTDTQYF.

The chain links TRBV20-1 to TRBJ2-1; 9 bases map to TRBD1. The CDR3 extends over 16 amino acids. V was pared by 5 bases and J by 9 bases, with 17 bases of the junction left unmatched. Germline V lookup: CDR1 DFQATT, CDR2 SNEGSKA (reference sequence). DNA of the CDR3: TGCAGTGCTGGAAAGGGGACAGGGACGACGGCGGGTGAGCAGTTCTTC. Encoded protein: CSAGKGTGTTAGEQFF.

This chain uses TRBV12-3 or TRBV12-4 with TRBJ2-2, with a possible D match to TRBD1 (6 bases). V was shortened by 4 bases and J by 4 bases, with 16 bases between the two germline ends. The CDR3 covers 16 residues. The CDR3 protein is CASSSPQGRVTGELFF. CDR3 DNA sequence: TGTGCCAGCAGTTCCCCCCAGGGGCGAGTCACCGGGGAGCTGTTTTTT.

This clonotype occurred a few times. This chain links TRBV6-2 or TRBV6-3 with TRBJ1-1, with D possibly being TRBD1 (5 bases). V lost 2 bases and J lost 6, with 10 bases in between. This CDR3 has 13 residues. From germline, CDR1 is MNHEY and CDR2 SVGEGT. The CDR3 nucleotides read TGTGCCAGCAGTTACGGGGCGAAACCTGAAGCTTTCTTT. Translated, it gives CASSYGAKPEAFF.

This clonotype was detected only a few times. J is TRBJ2-5 and V is TRBV4-1; perhaps TRBD1 as D (6 bases). The CDR3 spans 15 residues. With 4 bases removed from V and 5 bases from J, the gap between germline ends came to 17 bases. Germline V gene data show CDR1 as MGHRA and CDR2 as YSYEKL. The CDR3 sequence is CASSRILQGMETQYF. The CDR3 DNA reads TGCGCCAGCAGCCGAATTCTCCAGGGGATGGAGACCCAGTACTTC.

This clonotype was counted between two and nine times. The chain couples TRBV10-3 to TRBJ2-1; TRBD1 aligns across 11 bases. V shed 10 bases, J shed 7 bases, and the junction held 3 bases outside the gene matches. Germline V gene lookup returns CDR1 ENHRY and CDR2 SYGVKD. The CDR3 totals 12 residues. The CDR3 here is CASRDRGNEQFF. The CDR3 nucleotides are TGTGCCAGCCGGGACAGGGGGAATGAGCAGTTCTTC.

The chain joins TRBV4-1 to TRBJ1-6; 8 bases are a match to TRBD1. With 2 bases clipped from V and 10 bases from J, the junction kept 7 bases outside the gene matches. This CDR3 is built from 15 residues. Per germline, CDR1 MGHRA and CDR2 YSYEKL. The CDR3 sequence is CASSQWGQGASPLHF. CDR3 nucleotide sequence: TGCGCCAGCAGCCAATGGGGCCAGGGGGCCTCACCCCTCCACTTT.

The rearrangement uses TRBV5-1 and TRBJ1-1; maybe TRBD1 (5 bases). Germline CDR1 and CDR2: SGHRS and YFSETQ. Deletions cut 4 bases from V and 0 bases from J, with 16 bases between. There are 16 residues in the CDR3. The CDR3 region has the DNA TGCGCCAGCAGCCAAGACAGACTAACAATGAACACTGAAGCTTTCTTT. Amino acid sequence: CASSQDRLTMNTEAFF.

This clonotype has ten or more counts. The rearrangement links TRBV6-2 or TRBV6-3 to TRBJ1-5; D is ambiguous. Looked up from germline, CDR1 is MNHEY and CDR2 is SVGEGT. The V end was cut by 6 bases, the J end by 5 bases, with 20 bases between. The CDR3 covers 16 residues. The CDR3: CASSLIAGFGDQPQHF. The CDR3 DNA is TGTGCCAGCAGCCTAATTGCGGGCTTTGGCGATCAGCCCCAGCATTTT.

The CDR3 bases are TGTGCCAGCGGGATTCGGCGCAGGGGGCTTTTTGCAACTAATGAAAAACTGTTTTTT. It encodes CASGIRRRGLFATNEKLFF. The chain couples TRBV12-3 or TRBV12-4 to TRBJ1-4; 8 bases are a match to TRBD1. V shed 8 bases and J 0 bases; nucleotides not matched to a gene: 17. The CDR3 extends over 19 amino acids.

This clonotype has only a few counts. The V and J genes are TRBV12-3 or TRBV12-4 and TRBJ2-1; perhaps TRBD2 as D (5 bases). CDR3 length equals 16 residues. The V end lost 4 bases, the J end lost 0 bases, and 13 bases lay between the germline ends. The CDR3 DNA is TGTGCCAGCAGTTCAAAGCGGCCTACCTCCTACAATGAGCAGTTCTTC. This gives the protein CASSSKRPTSYNEQFF.

This clonotype was recorded many times. The gene calls are TRBV5-1 and TRBJ2-7, with 7 bases lining up with TRBD1. The CDR3 runs to 13 residues. V lost 1 base to trimming and J lost 3 bases; unmatched junction nucleotides: 1. Germline V CDR1 and CDR2: SGHRS, YFSETQ. CDR3: CASSLRQGYEQYV. The CDR3 DNA follows: TGCGCCAGCAGCTTGCGACAGGGCTACGAGCAGTACGTC.

This clonotype appeared a few times. J is TRBJ2-1 and V is TRBV12-3 or TRBV12-4; D is ambiguous. The V gene lost 7 bases and the J gene lost 5 bases, with 12 bases spanning the gap. The CDR3 extends over 13 amino acids. DNA for the CDR3: TGTGCCAGCAACCATCCGAGCAACAATGAGCAGTTCTTC. This encodes CASNHPSNNEQFF.

This clonotype has a handful of counts. The genes are TRBV20-1 and TRBJ2-3; possibly TRBD2 for D (7 bases). This CDR3 spans 15 amino acids. Trimming stripped 5 bases from V and 4 bases from J, with 19 bases between. Looked up from germline, CDR1 is DFQATT and CDR2 is SNEGSKA (reference sequence). CDR3 sequence (DNA): TGCAGTGCTTCTGGGGGGGGGCCTGGCGCAGATACGCAGTATTTT. This sequence encodes CSASGGGPGADTQYF.

The chain carries TRBV20-1 and TRBJ2-2; D tentatively reads TRBD1 or TRBD2 (6 bases each). The CDR3 loop spans 15 amino acids. The germline V gene encodes CDR1 DFQATT and CDR2 SNEGSKA (reference sequence). V gave up 6 bases and J gave up 3 bases, with 17 bases separating them. The CDR3 DNA sequence: TGCAGTGCCCCACCGTGGGGGGCGCACACCGGGGAGCTGTTTTTT. Its protein product is CSAPPWGAHTGELFF.

This clonotype was counted at least ten times. This chain connects TRBV5-1 to TRBJ2-5; 7 positions match TRBD1. V shed 4 bases and J 5 bases; nucleotides not matched to a gene: 8. The CDR3 runs to 14 residues. The germline V gene has CDR1 SGHRS and CDR2 YFSETQ. The DNA for the CDR3 is TGCGCCAGCAGCACCGGACAGGCACGGGAGACCCAGTACTTC. Translation gives CASSTGQARETQYF. Together with reference TRBV5-1 and TRBJ2-5, the CDR3 gives the full variable domain: KAGVTQTPRYLIKTRGQQVTLSCSPISGHRSVSWYQQTPGQGLQFLFEYFSETQRNKGNFPGRFSGRQFSNSRSEMNVSTLELGDSALYLCASSTGQARETQYFGPGTRLLVL.

The rearrangement uses TRBV5-1 and TRBJ1-2; 9 nucleotides align to TRBD1. The CDR3 is 16 amino acids. CDR1 is SGHRS, CDR2 YFSETQ, per germline. J gave up 0 bases and V 4 bases, and 7 bases lay outside the gene matches. In DNA form, the CDR3 reads TGCGCCAGCAGCGTCACAGGGGGCGCGACTAACTATGGCTACACCTTC. It translates to CASSVTGGATNYGYTF.

The chain joins TRBV4-3 to TRBJ2-5, with D possibly matching TRBD1 (6 bases). CDR1 is LGHNA, CDR2 YSLEER, per germline. The CDR3 is 15 amino acids. V was shortened by 4 bases and J by 2 bases, with 14 bases between the two germline ends. The CDR3 sequence is CASSLRGGQQETQYF. Written as DNA, the CDR3 is TGCGCCAGCAGCCTCCGGGGTGGACAGCAAGAGACCCAGTACTTC.